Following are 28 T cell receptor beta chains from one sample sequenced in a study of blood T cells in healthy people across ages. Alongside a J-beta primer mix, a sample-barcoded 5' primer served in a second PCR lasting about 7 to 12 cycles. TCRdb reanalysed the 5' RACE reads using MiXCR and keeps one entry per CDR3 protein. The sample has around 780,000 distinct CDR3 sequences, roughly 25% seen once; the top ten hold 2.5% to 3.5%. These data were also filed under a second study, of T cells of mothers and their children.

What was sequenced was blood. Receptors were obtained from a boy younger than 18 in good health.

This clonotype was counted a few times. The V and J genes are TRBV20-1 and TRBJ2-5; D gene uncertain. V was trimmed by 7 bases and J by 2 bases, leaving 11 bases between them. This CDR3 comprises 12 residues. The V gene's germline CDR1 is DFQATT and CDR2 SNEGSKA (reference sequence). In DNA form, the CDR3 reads TGCAGTGTATTTCCTGGACAAGAGACCCAGTACTTC. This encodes CSVFPGQETQYF.

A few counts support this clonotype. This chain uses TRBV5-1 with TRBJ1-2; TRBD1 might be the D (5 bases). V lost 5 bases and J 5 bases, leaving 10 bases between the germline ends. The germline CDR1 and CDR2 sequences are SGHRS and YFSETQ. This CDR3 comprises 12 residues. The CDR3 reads CASRVGEYGYTF. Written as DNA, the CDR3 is TGCGCCAGCAGGGTGGGGGAATATGGCTACACCTTC.

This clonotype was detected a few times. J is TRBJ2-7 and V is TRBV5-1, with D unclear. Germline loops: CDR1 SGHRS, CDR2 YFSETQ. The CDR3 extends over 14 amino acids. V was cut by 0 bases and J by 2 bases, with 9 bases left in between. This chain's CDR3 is CASSLVEKPYEQYF. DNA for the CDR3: TGCGCCAGCAGCTTGGTTGAAAAACCCTACGAGCAGTACTTC. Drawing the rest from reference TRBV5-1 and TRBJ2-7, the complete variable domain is KAGVTQTPRYLIKTRGQQVTLSCSPISGHRSVSWYQQTPGQGLQFLFEYFSETQRNKGNFPGRFSGRQFSNSRSEMNVSTLELGDSALYLCASSLVEKPYEQYFGPGTRLTVT.

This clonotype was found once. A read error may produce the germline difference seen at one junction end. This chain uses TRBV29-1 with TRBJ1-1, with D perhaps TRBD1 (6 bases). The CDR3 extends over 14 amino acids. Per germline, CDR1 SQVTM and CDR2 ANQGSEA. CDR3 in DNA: TGCAGCGGTGAAGTCAGGGGAGGTGAGACTGAAGCTTTCTTT. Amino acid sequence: CSGEVRGGETEAFF.

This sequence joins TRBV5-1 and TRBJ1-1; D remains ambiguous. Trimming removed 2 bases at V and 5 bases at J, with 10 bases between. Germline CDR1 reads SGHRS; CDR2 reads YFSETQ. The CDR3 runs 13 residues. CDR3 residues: CASSFEGRTEAFF. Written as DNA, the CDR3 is TGCGCCAGCAGCTTCGAGGGTCGGACTGAAGCTTTCTTT.

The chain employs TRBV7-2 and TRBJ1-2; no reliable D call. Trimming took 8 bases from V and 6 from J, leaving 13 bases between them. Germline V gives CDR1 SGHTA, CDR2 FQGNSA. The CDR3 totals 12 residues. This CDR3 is CASPEVGDGYTF. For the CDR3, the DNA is TGTGCCAGCCCCGAAGTGGGTGATGGCTACACCTTC.

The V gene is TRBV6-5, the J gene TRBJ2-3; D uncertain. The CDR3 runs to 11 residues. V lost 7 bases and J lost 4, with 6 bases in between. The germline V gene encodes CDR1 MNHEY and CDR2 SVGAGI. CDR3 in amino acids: CASKRSDTQYF. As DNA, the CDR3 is TGTGCCAGCAAGAGGTCAGATACGCAGTATTTT.

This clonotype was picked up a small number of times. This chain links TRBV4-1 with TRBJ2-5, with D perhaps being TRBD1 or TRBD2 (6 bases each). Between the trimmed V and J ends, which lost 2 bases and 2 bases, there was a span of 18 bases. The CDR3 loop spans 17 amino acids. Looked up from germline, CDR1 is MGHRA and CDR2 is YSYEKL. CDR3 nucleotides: TGCGCCAGCAGCCAAAACCCCCGGGGGCTTTCGCAAGAGACCCAGTACTTC. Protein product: CASSQNPRGLSQETQYF.

The CDR3 coding sequence is TGCAGCGTTGACGCAGGGTTTTATGGCTACACCTTC. Amino acid sequence: CSVDAGFYGYTF. The chain employs TRBV29-1 and TRBJ1-2; possible D gene TRBD1, 5 bases. Germline loops: CDR1 SQVTM, CDR2 ANQGSEA. V was clipped by 3 bases and J by 5 bases, with 10 bases between them. The CDR3 totals 12 residues.

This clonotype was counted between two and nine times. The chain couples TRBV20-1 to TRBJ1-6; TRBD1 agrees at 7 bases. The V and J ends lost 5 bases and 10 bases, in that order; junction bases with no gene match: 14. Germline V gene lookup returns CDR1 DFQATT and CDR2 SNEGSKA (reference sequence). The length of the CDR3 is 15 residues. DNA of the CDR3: TGCAGTGCTTATGAGCGACAGGGTCTTGCCTCACCCCTCCACTTT. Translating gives CSAYERQGLASPLHF.

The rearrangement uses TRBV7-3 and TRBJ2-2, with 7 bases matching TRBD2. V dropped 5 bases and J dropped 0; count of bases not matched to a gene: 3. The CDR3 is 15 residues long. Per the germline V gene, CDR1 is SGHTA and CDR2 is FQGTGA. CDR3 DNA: TGTGCCAGCAGCCCCACTAGCGCGAACACCGGGGAGCTGTTTTTT. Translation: CASSPTSANTGELFF.

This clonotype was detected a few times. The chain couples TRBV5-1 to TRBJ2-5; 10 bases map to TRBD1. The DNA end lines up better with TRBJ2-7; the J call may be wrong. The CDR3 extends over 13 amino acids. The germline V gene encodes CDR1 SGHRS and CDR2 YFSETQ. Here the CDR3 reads CASSDRGLYEQYF. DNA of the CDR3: TGCGCCAGCAGCGACAGGGGGCTCTACGAGCAGTACTTC.

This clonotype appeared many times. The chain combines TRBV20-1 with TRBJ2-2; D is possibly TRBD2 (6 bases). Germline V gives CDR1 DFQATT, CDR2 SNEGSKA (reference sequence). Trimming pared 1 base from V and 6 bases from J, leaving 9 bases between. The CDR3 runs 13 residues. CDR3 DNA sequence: TGCAGTGCTAGAGTCACGGGGGCCGGGGAGCTGTTTTTT. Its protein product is CSARVTGAGELFF.

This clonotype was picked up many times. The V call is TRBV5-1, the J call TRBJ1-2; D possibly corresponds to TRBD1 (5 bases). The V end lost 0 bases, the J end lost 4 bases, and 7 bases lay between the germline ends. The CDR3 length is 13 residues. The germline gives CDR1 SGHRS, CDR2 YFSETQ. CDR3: CASSLGQIYGYTF. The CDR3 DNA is TGCGCCAGCAGCTTGGGACAGATCTATGGCTACACCTTC.

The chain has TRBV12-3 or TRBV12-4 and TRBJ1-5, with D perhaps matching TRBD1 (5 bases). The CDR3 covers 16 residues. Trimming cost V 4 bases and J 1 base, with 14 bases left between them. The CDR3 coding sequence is TGTGCCAGCAGTTCCTCGGTAGGGGCGAGCAATCAGCCCCAGCATTTT. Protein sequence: CASSSSVGASNQPQHF.

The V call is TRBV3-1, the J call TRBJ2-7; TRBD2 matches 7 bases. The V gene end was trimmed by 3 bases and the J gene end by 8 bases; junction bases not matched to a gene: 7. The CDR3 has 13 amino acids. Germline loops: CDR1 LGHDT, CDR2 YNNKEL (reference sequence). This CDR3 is CASSQAGTTKQYF. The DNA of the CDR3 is TGTGCCAGCAGCCAGGCGGGGACTACGAAGCAGTACTTC.

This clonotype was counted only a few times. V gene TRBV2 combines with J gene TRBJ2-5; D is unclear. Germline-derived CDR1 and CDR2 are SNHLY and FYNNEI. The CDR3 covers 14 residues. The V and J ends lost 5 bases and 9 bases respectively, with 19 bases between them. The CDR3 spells CASSLLFEIEAQYF. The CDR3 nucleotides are TGTGCCAGCAGTTTGTTATTTGAGATTGAGGCCCAGTACTTC.

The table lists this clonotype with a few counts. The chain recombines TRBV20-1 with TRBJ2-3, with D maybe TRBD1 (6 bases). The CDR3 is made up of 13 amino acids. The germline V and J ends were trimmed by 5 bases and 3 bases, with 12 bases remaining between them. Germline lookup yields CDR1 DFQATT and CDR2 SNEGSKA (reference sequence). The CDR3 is CSAVGGRTDTQYF. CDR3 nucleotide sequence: TGCAGTGCTGTAGGGGGTAGGACAGATACGCAGTATTTT.

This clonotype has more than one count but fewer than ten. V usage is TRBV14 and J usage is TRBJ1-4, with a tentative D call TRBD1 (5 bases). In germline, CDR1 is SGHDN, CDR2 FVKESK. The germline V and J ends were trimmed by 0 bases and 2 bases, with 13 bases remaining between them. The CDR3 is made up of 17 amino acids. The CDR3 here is CASSQEGAGGTNEKLFF. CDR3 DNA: TGTGCCAGCAGCCAAGAAGGTGCCGGGGGTACTAATGAAAAACTGTTTTTT.

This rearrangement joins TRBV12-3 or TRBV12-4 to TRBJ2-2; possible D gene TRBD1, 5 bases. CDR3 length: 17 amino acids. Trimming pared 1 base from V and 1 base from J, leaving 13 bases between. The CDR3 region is CASSLGTLTENTGELFF. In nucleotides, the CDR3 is TGTGCCAGCAGTTTAGGGACCCTGACAGAGAACACCGGGGAGCTGTTTTTT.

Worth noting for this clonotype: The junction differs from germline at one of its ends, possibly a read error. The CDR3 DNA sequence: TGCATCGTTGACCCGATAGGGGGTGAGGAGACCCAGTACTTC. Translated, it gives CIVDPIGGEETQYF. J is TRBJ2-5 and V is TRBV29-1, with D possibly matching TRBD1 (6 bases). The germline CDR1 and CDR2 sequences are SQVTM and ANQGSEA. The CDR3 totals 14 residues. The full variable domain, in which reference TRBV29-1 and TRBJ2-5 provide the parts outside the CDR3, is SAVISQKPSRDICQRGTSLTIQCQVDSQVTMMFWYRQQPGQSLTLIATANQGSEATYESGFVIDKFPISRPNLTFSTLTVSNMSPEDSSIYLCIVDPIGGEETQYFGPGTRLLVL.

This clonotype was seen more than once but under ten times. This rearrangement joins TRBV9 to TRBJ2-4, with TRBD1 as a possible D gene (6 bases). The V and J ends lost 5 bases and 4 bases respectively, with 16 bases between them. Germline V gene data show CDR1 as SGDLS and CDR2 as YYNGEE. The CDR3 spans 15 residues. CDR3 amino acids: CASSASGTPKNIQYF. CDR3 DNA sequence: TGTGCCAGCAGTGCCTCGGGGACACCGAAAAACATTCAGTACTTC.

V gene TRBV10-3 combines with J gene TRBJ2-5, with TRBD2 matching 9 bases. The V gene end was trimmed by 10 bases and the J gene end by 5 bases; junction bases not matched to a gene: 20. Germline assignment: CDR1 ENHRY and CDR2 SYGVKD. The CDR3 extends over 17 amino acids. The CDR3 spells CASRGKRGARSEETQYF. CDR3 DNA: TGTGCCAGTCGAGGGAAGCGGGGGGCCCGCAGCGAGGAGACCCAGTACTTC.

The CDR3 DNA is TGCGCCAGCAGCCCGTACCATGGGGAGGGAGCTAACTATGGCTACACCTTC. Its protein product is CASSPYHGEGANYGYTF. The J gene is TRBJ1-2, the V gene TRBV5-1, with no clear D. The CDR3 runs 17 residues. The V end lost 4 bases, the J end lost 0 bases, and 19 bases lay between the germline ends. Germline values: CDR1 SGHRS, CDR2 YFSETQ. Filled out from reference TRBV5-1 and TRBJ1-2, the complete variable domain reads KAGVTQTPRYLIKTRGQQVTLSCSPISGHRSVSWYQQTPGQGLQFLFEYFSETQRNKGNFPGRFSGRQFSNSRSEMNVSTLELGDSALYLCASSPYHGEGANYGYTFGSGTRLTVV.

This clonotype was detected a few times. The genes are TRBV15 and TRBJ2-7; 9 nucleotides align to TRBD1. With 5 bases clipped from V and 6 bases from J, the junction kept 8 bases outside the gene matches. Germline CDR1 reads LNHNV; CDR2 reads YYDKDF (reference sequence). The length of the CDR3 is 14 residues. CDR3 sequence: CATSPRRTGVEQYF. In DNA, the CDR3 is TGTGCCACCAGCCCGCGTCGGACAGGGGTCGAGCAGTACTTC. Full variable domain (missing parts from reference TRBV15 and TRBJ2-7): DAMVIQNPRYQVTQFGKPVTLSCSQTLNHNVMYWYQQKSSQAPKLLFHYYDKDFNNEADTPDNFQSRRPNTSFCFLDIRSPGLGDTAMYLCATSPRRTGVEQYFGPGTRLTVT.

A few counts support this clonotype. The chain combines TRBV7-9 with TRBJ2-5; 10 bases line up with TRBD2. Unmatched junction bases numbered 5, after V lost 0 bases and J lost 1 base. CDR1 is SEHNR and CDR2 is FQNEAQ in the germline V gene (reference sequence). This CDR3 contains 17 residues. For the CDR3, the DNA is TGTGCCAGCAGCTTAGCGATGACTAGCGGGTCCCAAGAGACCCAGTACTTC. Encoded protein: CASSLAMTSGSQETQYF.

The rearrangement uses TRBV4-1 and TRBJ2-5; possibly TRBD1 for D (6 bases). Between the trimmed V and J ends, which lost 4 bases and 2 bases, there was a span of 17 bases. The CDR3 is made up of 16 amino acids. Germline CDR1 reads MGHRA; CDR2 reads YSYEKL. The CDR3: CASSRQVTGLQETQYF. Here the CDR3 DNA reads TGCGCCAGCAGCCGACAAGTTACAGGGTTACAAGAGACCCAGTACTTC.

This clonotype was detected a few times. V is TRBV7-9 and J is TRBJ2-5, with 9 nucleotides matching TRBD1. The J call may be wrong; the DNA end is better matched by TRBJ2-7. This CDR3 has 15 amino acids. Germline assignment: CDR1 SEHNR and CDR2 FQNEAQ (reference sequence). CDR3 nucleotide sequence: TGTGCCAGCAGTCGGGACAGGGACCCAAACTACGAGCAGTACTTC. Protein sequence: CASSRDRDPNYEQYF.